The 14 T cell receptor beta chains below were found in one sample sequenced in a study of T cell repertoires in cytomegalovirus infection. TCRdb re-called the reads through MiXCR, storing one row per CDR3 protein. In the table there are some 110,000 distinct CDR3 sequences, around a tenth of which are singletons. Their antigen targets remain unknown. Material: PBMCs, sequenced either directly or after in vitro stimulation (not recorded which). The source is a human donor in good health (CMV status not recorded). Some clones in this sample may be carry-over from other donors' samples.

This clonotype was seen ten or more times. The chain carries TRBV6-6 and TRBJ1-3; 8 nucleotides agree with TRBD1. This CDR3 is 19 amino acids long. J gave up 2 bases and V 2 bases, and 14 bases lay outside the gene matches. Germline assignment: CDR1 MNHNY and CDR2 SVGAGI (reference sequence). Written as DNA, the CDR3 is TGTGCCAGCAGTTACCAACTACCAGGGGGCAGTGCTCCTGGAAACACCATATATTTT. It encodes CASSYQLPGGSAPGNTIYF.

J is TRBJ2-5 and V is TRBV7-9, with 10 nucleotides matching TRBD1. The CDR3 sequence is 14 residues long. The germline V gene has CDR1 SEHNR and CDR2 FQNEAQ (reference sequence). V was clipped by 3 bases and J by 6 bases; unmatched bases: 4. DNA of the CDR3: TGTGCCAGCAGCTTGACAGGGGGCGAACAGACCCAGTACTTC. Translated: CASSLTGGEQTQYF.

This clonotype was seen more than once but under ten times. As DNA, the CDR3 is TGTGCCAGCAGCTTAACCCTCGGTTCCTACGAGCAGTACTTC. Translating gives CASSLTLGSYEQYF. This chain joins TRBV7-2 and TRBJ2-7, with D unclear. The CDR3 is made up of 14 amino acids. Deletions cut 2 bases from V and 1 base from J, with 9 bases between. Germline loops: CDR1 SGHTA, CDR2 FQGNSA.

This clonotype was picked up many times. The V and J genes are TRBV13 and TRBJ2-7, with D perhaps matching TRBD1 (6 bases). The CDR3 length is 16 residues. The germline gives CDR1 PRHDT, CDR2 FYEKMQ (reference sequence). Trimming removed 5 bases from V and 0 bases from J, with 17 bases in between. This CDR3 reads CASSLKRQVISYEQYF. The CDR3, as DNA: TGTGCCAGCAGCCTAAAACGACAGGTTATCTCCTACGAGCAGTACTTC.

This clonotype occurred a few times. The rearrangement links TRBV7-2 to TRBJ2-7; possible D gene TRBD2, 6 bases. The germline V and J ends were trimmed by 1 base and 2 bases, with 24 bases remaining between them. The CDR3 has 19 residues. Germline CDR1 reads SGHTA; CDR2 reads FQGNSA. CDR3: CASSLGSMGGGEPPYEQYV. CDR3 nucleotide sequence: TGTGCCAGCAGCTTAGGTTCGATGGGTGGAGGGGAGCCCCCCTACGAGCAGTACGTC.

This clonotype was seen at least ten times. The gene calls are TRBV18 and TRBJ1-4; the D gene is possibly TRBD1 (6 bases). Germline CDR1 and CDR2: KGHSH and LQKENI. CDR3 length: 15 amino acids. Trimming cost V 0 bases and J 5 bases, with 10 bases left between them. This CDR3 reads CASSPPNRVNEKLFF. For the CDR3, the DNA is TGTGCCAGCTCACCACCGAACAGGGTAAATGAAAAACTGTTTTTT.

This clonotype was seen only a few times. The chain has TRBV5-8 and TRBJ2-5; 11 nucleotides agree with TRBD1. The J segment lost 4 bases and the V segment lost 4 bases, leaving 3 bases of the junction unmatched. The CDR3 runs to 14 residues. Germline CDR1 is SGHTS and CDR2 is YDEGEE. In nucleotides, the CDR3 is TGTGCCAGCAGCGAGGGACAGGGGGTAGAGACCCAGTACTTC. Its translation is CASSEGQGVETQYF.

The chain combines TRBV18 with TRBJ2-1, with D perhaps TRBD1 or TRBD2 (5 bases each). Per the germline V gene, CDR1 is KGHSH and CDR2 is LQKENI. The germline V and J ends were trimmed by 2 bases and 10 bases, with 15 bases remaining between them. This CDR3 spans 14 amino acids. The chain's CDR3 is CASSPIRGAQEQFF. In nucleotides, the CDR3 is TGTGCCAGCTCACCAATCCGAGGGGCACAGGAGCAGTTCTTC.

This clonotype was recorded many times. The V gene is TRBV7-9, the J gene TRBJ1-5, with D uncertain. CDR1 and CDR2 from the germline V gene are SEHNR and FQNEAQ (reference sequence). CDR3 size: 14 residues. Trimming left V 4 bases short and J 2 bases short, with 9 bases between. The CDR3 region is CASSSDMGNQPQHF. The DNA for the CDR3 is TGTGCCAGCAGCTCAGACATGGGCAATCAGCCCCAGCATTTT. The full variable domain, in which reference TRBV7-9 and TRBJ1-5 provide the parts outside the CDR3, is DTGVSQNPRHKITKRGQNVTFRCDPISEHNRLYWYRQTLGQGPEFLTYFQNEAQLEKSRLLSDRFSAERPKGSFSTLEIQRTEQGDSAMYLCASSSDMGNQPQHFGDGTRLSIL.

There are a few counts of this clonotype. The chain uses TRBV7-8 and TRBJ2-7; D possibly matches TRBD1 or TRBD2 (6 bases each). Germline V gives CDR1 SGHVS, CDR2 FQNEAQ. Trimming pared 6 bases from V and 1 base from J, leaving 16 bases between. This CDR3 is built from 15 residues. Written as DNA, the CDR3 is TGTGCCAGCAGTAGGGGGGCAGGAAGTTCCTACGAGCAGTACGTC. It translates to CASSRGAGSSYEQYV.

This clonotype was observed many times. The chain couples TRBV6-2 or TRBV6-3 to TRBJ2-1; the D is unclear. The CDR3 has 17 residues. V was pared by 2 bases and J by 1 base, with 15 bases between. Germline CDR1 reads MNHEY; CDR2 reads SVGEGT. The CDR3 here is CASSYVVSVGSYNEQFF. The CDR3 DNA sequence: TGTGCCAGCAGTTACGTTGTGAGCGTGGGATCCTACAATGAGCAGTTCTTC.

The genes are TRBV7-9 and TRBJ2-5, with 8 bases that match TRBD1. Unmatched junction bases numbered 4, after V lost 3 bases and J lost 4 bases. Germline CDR1 is SEHNR and CDR2 is FQNEAQ (reference sequence). The CDR3 contains 14 residues. The CDR3 here is CASSFGQGTETQYF. Here the CDR3 DNA reads TGTGCCAGCAGCTTTGGACAGGGAACAGAGACCCAGTACTTC.

This clonotype was counted many times. The J gene is TRBJ2-3, the V gene TRBV7-9, with TRBD2 identical over 7 bases. There are 16 residues in the CDR3. The germline CDR1 and CDR2 sequences are SEHNR and FQNEAQ (reference sequence). Trimming took 5 bases from V and 1 from J; bases not matched to a gene: 9. CDR3 region: CASSELGGGRTDTQYF. CDR3 DNA: TGTGCCAGCAGCGAACTGGGGGGAGGGCGCACAGATACGCAGTATTTT.

This clonotype was recorded at least ten times. The CDR3 DNA reads as TGTGCCAGCAGCTTACAATACCGGGAAGCCTACAATGAGCAGTTCTTC. It translates to CASSLQYREAYNEQFF. The chain joins TRBV7-2 to TRBJ2-1, with TRBD2 as a possible D gene (5 bases). Trimming cost V 2 bases and J 2 bases, with 13 bases left between them. The CDR3 contains 16 residues. Germline values: CDR1 SGHTA, CDR2 FQGNSA.